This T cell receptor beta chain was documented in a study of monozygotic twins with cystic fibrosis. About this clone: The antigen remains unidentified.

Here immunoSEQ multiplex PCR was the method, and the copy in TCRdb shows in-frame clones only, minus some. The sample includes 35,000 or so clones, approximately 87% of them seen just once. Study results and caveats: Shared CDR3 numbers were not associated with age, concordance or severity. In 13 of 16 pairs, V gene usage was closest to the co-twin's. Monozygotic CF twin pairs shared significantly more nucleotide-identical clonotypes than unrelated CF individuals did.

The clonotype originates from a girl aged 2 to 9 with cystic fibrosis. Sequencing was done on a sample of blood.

CDR3 sequence reads: CASSQAGGGPTTYEQYF. In nucleotides, the CDR3 is TGTGCCAGCAGCCAAGCGGGCGGGGGGCCTACAACCTACGAGCAGTACTTC. The chain couples TRBV4-2 to TRBJ2-7; 8 bases agree with TRBD2. This CDR3 is built from 17 residues. Per the germline V gene, CDR1 is LGHNA and CDR2 is YNFKEQ. The ends lost 1 base at V and 2 bases at J; junction bases unmatched: 10.